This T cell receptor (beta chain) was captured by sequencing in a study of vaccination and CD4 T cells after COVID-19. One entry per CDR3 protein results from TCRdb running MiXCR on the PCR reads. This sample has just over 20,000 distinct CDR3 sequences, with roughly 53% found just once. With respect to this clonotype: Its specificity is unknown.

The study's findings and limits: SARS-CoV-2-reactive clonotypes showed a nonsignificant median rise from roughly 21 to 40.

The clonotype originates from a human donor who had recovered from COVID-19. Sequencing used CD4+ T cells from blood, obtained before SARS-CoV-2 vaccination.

The CDR3 spells CATSRDTRRQGVWETQYF. CDR3 nucleotides: TGTGCCACCAGCAGAGATACGCGGAGGCAGGGGGTGTGGGAGACCCAGTACTTC. The chain employs TRBV15 and TRBJ2-5; TRBD1 agrees at 7 bases. CDR1 is LNHNV and CDR2 is YYDKDF in the germline V gene (reference sequence). The J segment lost 5 bases and the V segment lost 0 bases, leaving 15 bases of the junction unmatched. The CDR3 runs to 18 residues.